Sequencing of this TCR beta chain was carried out in a study of T cells after posttransplantation cyclophosphamide. General study points: TRB overlap between skin or GI tissue T cells and blood was limited. TRB clonality was highly associated with recipient CMV seropositivity and reactivation. Later blood repertoires were often dominated by clones from the donor CD8+ memory compartment.

Controls had myeloablative marrow grafts with methotrexate and calcineurin inhibitor, sampled at 1 year. TCRdb's copy holds only in-frame clones and misses some; the assay was immunoSEQ multiplex PCR. The sample has tens of thousands of clones, 80% to 90% seen once. Points on this clone: What it recognizes is unknown.

Germline V lookup: CDR1 SGHRS, CDR2 YFSETQ. The CDR3 has 13 amino acids. Trimming pared 6 bases from V and 3 bases from J, leaving 12 bases between. V and J are TRBV5-1 and TRBJ2-5; no clear D gene. The input for sequencing was PBMCs, taken about 400 days after allogeneic stem cell transplant with calcineurin inhibitor and methotrexate. This sequence was found in a female patient aged 25-40 years who received an allogeneic stem cell transplant from an unrelated donor, was CMV-positive, and had acute and chronic GVHD. Some T cells may have come from the graft donor. CDR3 region: CASTQTNEETQYF. Written as DNA, the CDR3 is TGCGCCAGCACTCAGACAAACGAAGAGACCCAGTACTTC. The entire variable domain, with the rest obtained from reference TRBV5-1 and TRBJ2-5, is as follows: KAGVTQTPRYLIKTRGQQVTLSCSPISGHRSVSWYQQTPGQGLQFLFEYFSETQRNKGNFPGRFSGRQFSNSRSEMNVSTLELGDSALYLCASTQTNEETQYFGPGTRLLVL.